The source of this T cell receptor beta chain is a study of blood T cells in healthy people across ages. The use of a sample-barcoded 5' primer and a J-beta primer mix characterized a second PCR of about 6 to 12 cycles. One entry per CDR3 protein results from TCRdb running MiXCR on the 5' RACE reads. The data show 1.5 million to 2 million distinct CDR3 sequences, less than 50% seen once. There are 15 residues in the CDR3. V was trimmed by 1 base and J by 1 base, leaving 11 bases between them. Germline V lookup: CDR1 LGHDT, CDR2 YNNKEL (reference sequence). This clonotype was found a few times. The chain uses TRBV3-1 and TRBJ2-7; no clear D gene. The sequence was obtained from a woman in her 40s in good health. The sequenced sample consisted of blood. The CDR3 nucleotides read TGTGCCAGCAGCCAAGTTTGGGGTGAGTCCTACGAGCAGTACTTC. Translating gives CASSQVWGESYEQYF.